Presented here are 23 T cell receptor beta chains from one specimen sequenced in a study of blood T cell repertoires in COVID-19. TCRdb keeps only in-frame clones here, not all; method: immunoSEQ multiplex PCR. The table lists more than 95,000 clones, around 70% of them singletons. Sequencing was performed on peripheral blood. These receptor sequences come from a man aged 60-69 years with acute or convalescent COVID-19.

The rearrangement joins TRBV12-3 or TRBV12-4 to TRBJ2-2; unclear D gene. The V end was cut by 6 bases, the J end by 5 bases, with 10 bases between. This CDR3 is 13 amino acids long. CDR3 in amino acids: CASRSFGTGELFF. CDR3 nucleotide sequence: TGTGCCAGCAGGTCTTTCGGGACCGGGGAGCTGTTTTTT.

The chain couples TRBV6-5 to TRBJ1-4, with D perhaps TRBD1 (5 bases). The CDR3 consists of 14 residues. Germline V gene lookup returns CDR1 MNHEY and CDR2 SVGAGI. Trimming shortened V by 7 bases and J by 5 bases, and 14 bases separated the two germline ends. The chain's CDR3 is CASTWGGRNEKLFF. The CDR3 DNA sequence: TGTGCCAGCACCTGGGGCGGACGAAATGAAAAACTGTTTTTT.

The V and J genes are TRBV24-1 and TRBJ1-1; D not resolved. Germline CDR1 is KGHDR and CDR2 is SFDVKD. V lost 3 bases to trimming and J lost 3 bases, with 4 bases between them. CDR3 size: 12 residues. The CDR3 sequence: CATSDGYTEAFF. The DNA of the CDR3 is TGTGCCACCAGTGATGGCTACACTGAAGCTTTCTTT.

CDR3 nucleotide sequence: TGTGCCAGCAGCTTAGTGGCACCCACGAGGCACACTGAAGCTTTCTTT. It is translated as CASSLVAPTRHTEAFF. The chain links TRBV7-2 to TRBJ1-1; unclear D gene. The CDR3 contains 16 residues. Trimming removed 1 base from V and 3 bases from J, with 15 bases in between. Germline loops: CDR1 SGHTA, CDR2 FQGNSA.

The chain combines TRBV27 with TRBJ1-2, with D tentatively TRBD1 (5 bases). This CDR3 is 16 amino acids long. V lost 5 bases and J lost 3, with 19 bases in between. Germline CDR1 MNHEY, CDR2 SMNVEV (reference sequence). CDR3 sequence reads: CASSHYKGRIDYGYTF. The DNA for the CDR3 is TGTGCCAGCAGTCACTACAAGGGGAGGATCGACTATGGCTACACCTTC.

The chain is built from TRBV15 and TRBJ2-7; D gene ambiguous. Trimming left V 5 bases short and J 2 bases short, with 10 bases between. The CDR3 length is 13 residues. CDR1 and CDR2 (germline): LNHNV, YYDKDF (reference sequence). CDR3 coding DNA: TGTGCCACCAGCGGGCTTAACCCCTACGAGCAGTACTTC. Protein: CATSGLNPYEQYF.

This chain connects TRBV27 to TRBJ1-3; a possible D gene is TRBD1 (6 bases). The CDR3 runs 15 residues. Trimming removed 5 bases from V and 3 bases from J, with 14 bases in between. CDR1 is MNHEY and CDR2 is SMNVEV in the germline V gene (reference sequence). The DNA of the CDR3 is TGTGCCAGCAGTCTGACAGGCCTTTTTGGAAACACCATATATTTT. Amino acids: CASSLTGLFGNTIYF.

V and J are TRBV28 and TRBJ2-3; 11 bases line up with TRBD2. V dropped 1 base and J dropped 9; count of bases not matched to a gene: 3. In germline, CDR1 is MDHEN, CDR2 SYDVKM. The CDR3 covers 14 residues. The CDR3 DNA reads TGTGCCAGCAGTTTATTCGGGACTAGCGGAACGCAGTATTTT. This codes for CASSLFGTSGTQYF.

Only one count was recorded for this clone. This chain uses TRBV30 with TRBJ1-6; D gene unclear. Germline V lookup: CDR1 GTSNPN, CDR2 SVGIG (reference sequence). Trimming stripped 2 bases from V and 7 bases from J, with 9 bases between. The CDR3 spans 13 residues. As DNA, the CDR3 is TGTGCCTGGAGTCCACACCCCAATTCACCCCTCCACTTT. This gives the protein CAWSPHPNSPLHF. The variable domain in full, with the rest retrieved from reference TRBV30 and TRBJ1-6, is SQTIHQWPATLVQPVGSPLSLECTVEGTSNPNLYWYRQAAGRGLQLLFYSVGIGQISSEVPQNLSASRPQDRQFILSSKKLLLSDSGFYLCAWSPHPNSPLHFGNGTRLTVT.

V gene TRBV10-3 combines with J gene TRBJ2-7; TRBD1 matches at 9 bases. The CDR3 is made up of 14 amino acids. Germline V gene data show CDR1 as ENHRY and CDR2 as SYGVKD. The trim removed 7 bases at V and 9 bases at J, leaving 13 bases unmatched. The CDR3 nucleotides are TGTGCCATCAATGGAGACAGGGGGTTTCGGGCGCAGTACTTC. Its translation is CAINGDRGFRAQYF.

J is TRBJ1-4 and V is TRBV6-1; perhaps TRBD1 as D (6 bases). Germline values: CDR1 MNHNS, CDR2 SASEGT. The CDR3 contains 14 residues. Trimming left V 3 bases short and J 5 bases short, with 10 bases between. The CDR3 region has the DNA TGTGCCAGCAGTGAGGACAGTGCCAATGAAAAACTGTTTTTT. Its translation is CASSEDSANEKLFF.

The V and J genes are TRBV6-5 and TRBJ1-4; D is unresolved. This CDR3 has 14 residues. Trimming took off 8 bases at V and 0 bases at J, with 10 bases between the two ends. Germline V gene data show CDR1 as MNHEY and CDR2 as SVGAGI. CDR3 region: CASRVHATNEKLFF. The CDR3 nucleotides are TGTGCCAGCCGGGTACATGCAACTAATGAAAAACTGTTTTTT.

This chain uses TRBV2 with TRBJ2-2, with a tentative D call TRBD2 (5 bases). CDR1 and CDR2 (germline): SNHLY, FYNNEI. Trimming took 8 bases from V and 2 from J, leaving 15 bases between them. The CDR3 extends over 15 amino acids. The CDR3 region has the DNA TGTGCCAGCCGAGTCAGCGGATCTAACACCGGGGAGCTGTTTTTT. It translates to CASRVSGSNTGELFF.

CDR3 DNA: TGTGCCAGCAGTTCCCCGGGGTCCCTGAACACTGAAGCTTTCTTT. Translated: CASSSPGSLNTEAFF. The chain uses TRBV27 and TRBJ1-1; unclear D gene. Trimming removed 4 bases at V and 0 bases at J, with 12 bases between. Germline V gene sequence: CDR1 MNHEY, CDR2 SMNVEV (reference sequence). The length of the CDR3 is 15 residues.

The chain carries TRBV28 and TRBJ1-2; 11 bases fit TRBD1. Germline values: CDR1 MDHEN, CDR2 SYDVKM. This CDR3 region has 15 residues. V gave up 5 bases and J gave up 8 bases; unmatched junction bases: 10. The DNA for the CDR3 is TGTGCCAGCAGTGGGCCGGACAGGGGGCTAATCGGCTACACCTTC. Translating gives CASSGPDRGLIGYTF.

The chain carries TRBV19 and TRBJ1-2; D is ambiguous. V shed 10 bases and J shed 8 bases, with 17 bases lying between them. Germline lookup yields CDR1 LNHDA and CDR2 SQIVND (reference sequence). The CDR3 is 12 amino acids. CDR3 DNA sequence: TGTGCCATTCAAGTTCGGGATAGGGGCTACACCTTC. Protein sequence: CAIQVRDRGYTF.

The V and J genes are TRBV27 and TRBJ1-2; 8 bases are a match to TRBD1. CDR1 MNHEY and CDR2 SMNVEV come from the germline V gene (reference sequence). The CDR3 covers 18 residues. V gave up 0 bases and J gave up 5 bases; unmatched junction bases: 14. The CDR3 reads CASSLSVGPTGDAYGYTF. The CDR3 bases are TGTGCCAGCAGTTTATCGGTTGGCCCGACAGGGGATGCGTATGGCTACACCTTC.

The chain couples TRBV11-3 to TRBJ1-1; D is undetermined. The CDR3 is made up of 15 amino acids. Trimming took 5 bases from V and 1 from J, leaving 14 bases between them. Germline CDR1 SGHNT, CDR2 YENEEA. CDR3 coding DNA: TGTGCCAGCAGCAAGTCCTCGGCGGCGAACACTGAAGCTTTCTTT. As protein: CASSKSSAANTEAFF.

By proportion, this clone is medium-sized. This chain uses TRBV6-2 or TRBV6-3 with TRBJ1-2; weak D call: TRBD1 (5 bases). Trimming took 0 bases from V and 4 from J, leaving 15 bases between them. The CDR3 totals 16 residues. Germline CDR1 MNHEY, CDR2 SVGEGT. CDR3 sequence reads: CASSYSSGTDPYGYTF. As DNA, the CDR3 is TGTGCCAGCAGTTACTCAAGCGGGACCGATCCCTATGGCTACACCTTC.

With regard to this clone: The sample holds other DNA sequences that translate to the same CDR3. The chain links TRBV6-5 to TRBJ1-1, with 7 bases that match TRBD1. Trimming took 6 bases from V and 0 from J; bases not matched to a gene: 4. Per germline, CDR1 MNHEY and CDR2 SVGAGI. CDR3 length: 14 residues. CDR3 bases: TGTGCCAGCAGGAAACAGGGGATGAACACTGAAGCTTTCTTT. Its protein is CASRKQGMNTEAFF.

CDR3 loop: CASSLGQGNYGYTF. The CDR3 DNA sequence: TGTGCCAGCAGCTTGGGACAGGGGAACTATGGCTACACCTTC. V and J are TRBV5-6 and TRBJ1-2; 8 bases line up with TRBD1. V lost 0 bases, J lost 2 bases, and 0 bases stayed unmatched. Germline V gene data show CDR1 as SGHDT and CDR2 as YYEEEE. The CDR3 sequence is 14 residues long.

V and J are TRBV29-1 and TRBJ1-1; 8 positions agree with TRBD1. The V segment lost 3 bases and the J segment 0 bases; nucleotides outside the gene matches: 9. The CDR3 has 16 amino acids. Germline V CDR1 and CDR2: SQVTM, ANQGSEA. CDR3 DNA sequence: TGCAGCGTTGACGGGCAGGGGGCCAGGGTGAACACTGAAGCTTTCTTT. Protein: CSVDGQGARVNTEAFF.

The chain uses TRBV29-1 and TRBJ1-4, with a possible D match to TRBD1 (6 bases). The CDR3 is 11 amino acids. Trimming took 6 bases from V and 8 from J, leaving 10 bases between them. CDR1 and CDR2 (germline): SQVTM, ANQGSEA. CDR3 loop: CSVGRGEKLFF. The CDR3 DNA reads TGCAGCGTCGGGAGGGGGGAAAAACTGTTTTTT.